The 10 T cell receptor beta chains below all came from one sample that was sequenced in a study of spatial heterogeneity in lung cancer. TCRdb analysed the 5' RACE reads with MiXCR anew, one entry per CDR3 protein. The profile shows around 110,000 distinct CDR3 sequences, 9.5% to 15% of them singletons. The time point is: blood at routine non-recurrence follow-up after resection. TCRs were sequenced from unsorted whole RNA of tumor, nontumor lung or PBMC. The sample was PBMCs, taken at follow-up. The receptor source for this set is a male donor with early-stage non-small cell lung cancer.

This clonotype showed up many times. The rearrangement uses TRBV6-5 and TRBJ1-4, with D perhaps TRBD1 (5 bases). This CDR3 comprises 13 residues. Trimming cost V 5 bases and J 14 bases, with 18 bases left between them. The germline V gene has CDR1 MNHEY and CDR2 SVGAGI. CDR3 sequence: CASSDRQGYGLFF. CDR3 coding DNA: TGTGCCAGCAGTGACCGTCAGGGTTATGGTCTGTTTTTT.

This clonotype occurred many times. V gene TRBV12-3 or TRBV12-4 combines with J gene TRBJ1-5; 7 nucleotides match TRBD1. V trimming: 2 bases; J trimming: 0 bases; junction bases outside the gene matches: 10. The CDR3 runs 18 residues. The CDR3: CASSLSTPDRASNQPQHF. The CDR3, as DNA: TGTGCCAGCAGTTTAAGTACCCCCGACAGGGCTAGCAATCAGCCCCAGCATTTT.

This clonotype was seen a few times. The gene calls are TRBV5-6 and TRBJ1-2, with D possibly TRBD1 on 5 matching bases. V was shortened by 4 bases and J by 3 bases, with 16 bases between the two germline ends. The CDR3 runs 15 residues. Germline V gene data show CDR1 as SGHDT and CDR2 as YYEEEE. This chain's CDR3 is CASSQGVASYYGYTF. In DNA, the CDR3 is TGTGCCAGCAGCCAAGGGGTGGCCAGTTACTATGGCTACACCTTC.

This clonotype occurred a few times. The chain combines TRBV20-1 with TRBJ2-3; D could derive from TRBD1 or TRBD2 (6 bases each). Between the trimmed V and J ends, which lost 1 base and 7 bases, there was a span of 12 bases. This CDR3 has 13 residues. Germline V gene sequence: CDR1 DFQATT, CDR2 SNEGSKA (reference sequence). CDR3 in DNA: TGCAGTGCTAGAGGCGGGACAAGTAATACGCAGTATTTT. This sequence encodes CSARGGTSNTQYF.

This clonotype is termed medium-sized. V and J are TRBV6-6 and TRBJ2-3; D is unclear. The CDR3 runs 12 residues. Germline lookup yields CDR1 MNHNY and CDR2 SVGAGI (reference sequence). Trimming took 5 bases from V and 2 from J, leaving 5 bases between them. The CDR3 DNA is TGTGCCAGCAGTCTGAACACAGATACGCAGTATTTT. Encoded protein: CASSLNTDTQYF.

This clonotype was detected only a few times. The chain uses TRBV10-1 and TRBJ2-7; possibly TRBD1 for D (6 bases). V was clipped by 0 bases and J by 7 bases, with 16 bases between them. Germline assignment: CDR1 WNHNN and CDR2 SYGVQD (reference sequence). CDR3 length: 15 residues. CDR3 sequence reads: CASSESSRGSSEQYF. The CDR3 DNA reads as TGCGCCAGCAGTGAGTCCAGCAGGGGAAGCTCTGAGCAGTACTTC.

This clonotype showed up many times. V is TRBV4-2 and J is TRBJ2-1, with D perhaps TRBD2 (6 bases). The CDR3 length is 17 residues. The germline V and J ends were trimmed by 3 bases and 5 bases, with 20 bases remaining between them. Per germline, CDR1 LGHNA and CDR2 YNFKEQ. This CDR3 reads CASSHGFNGGTNNEQFF. CDR3 nucleotide sequence: TGTGCCAGCAGCCACGGATTTAACGGGGGAACAAACAATGAGCAGTTCTTC.

The chain has TRBV20-1 and TRBJ2-7, with D possibly being TRBD1 or TRBD2 (7 bases each). With 6 bases removed from V and 0 bases from J, the gap between germline ends came to 15 bases. The CDR3 runs 14 residues. Germline-derived CDR1 and CDR2 are DFQATT and SNEGSKA (reference sequence). Here the CDR3 DNA reads TGCAGTGCCAGGGGGGGGCCGAGCTCCTACGAGCAGTACTTC. Residues: CSARGGPSSYEQYF.

Regarding this clonotype: This may come from a read error, since a much larger clone is one base off. The chain recombines TRBV7-8 with TRBJ1-4, with 7 bases that match TRBD1. The CDR3 runs 14 residues. Germline V gives CDR1 SGHVS, CDR2 FQNEAQ. CDR3 coding DNA: TGTGCCAACAGCTTATCAGGGGGAAATGAAAAACTGTTTTTT. Its translation is CANSLSGGNEKLFF.

This clonotype was seen ten or more times. CDR3 amino acids: CSVSGILTGGYTF. In nucleotides, the CDR3 is TGCAGCGTCTCCGGGATCCTTACGGGTGGCTACACCTTC. This chain uses TRBV29-1 with TRBJ1-2; the D is unclear. This CDR3 has 13 amino acids. The V and J ends lost 6 bases and 7 bases respectively, with 18 bases between them. Germline values: CDR1 SQVTM, CDR2 ANQGSEA.